This T cell receptor (beta chain) was captured in a study of cytomegalovirus exposure and HLA in healthy donors (dated by TCRdb to 2016 to 2017). General notes on the study: In an earlier analysis of approximately 500 of the donors, less than 350 Gb of sequence data and just under 120 million unique TCR beta sequences from 180 million or so T cells were reported. About 280 gigabases of sequencing data and approximately 93 million unique TCR sequences were included in an early release covering around 600 HLA-typed donors. Among the roughly 380 genotyped donors, about 83% belonged to the genetic ancestry cluster associated with self-reported Caucasian donors. The study was designed to test whether signatures of past pathogen exposure could be identified by cataloging public T cell receptors. Using immunosequencing, the study profiled T cell repertoires from about 620 subjects and related those repertoires to cytomegalovirus serostatus. Besides the first cohort of hundreds of subjects, a separate validation cohort made up of roughly 130 different subjects was used. The study combined high-throughput TCR immunosequencing, statistical association of individual TCRs with disease status, and machine learning to predict cytomegalovirus infection status. In a later analysis, previously published TCR beta repertoires from several hundred donors were re-analyzed and high-resolution HLA genotyping was added so that TCR occurrence patterns could be studied. In the later analysis, no new phenotypic data were used to find candidate immune exposures; instead, reliance was placed on TCR beta sequences and their occurrence across donors. An earlier analysis of around 540 of the donors applied high-throughput TCR beta sequencing to assess whether each TCR beta V gene segment acted as functional or pseudogenic. Alongside the repertoire data, information on donor age, sex, ethnicity and CMV serostatus was compiled. A later genetic analysis used genome-wide SNP genotypes for about 60% of the 666 donors, treating that subset as a discovery cohort. All discovery cohort repertoires had been generated on a single sequencing platform. HLA typing included class I and class II loci at four-digit resolution. The number of donors typed differed by locus, with about 629-630 for A, B, C, DRB1 and DQB1, 522 for DQA1, some 570 for DPA1, and 450 to 480 for DPB1. Roughly 5 DR-DQ haplotypes were handled as single units for association and clustering, since linkage in the cohort was strong. Across about 370 genotyped donors of the cohort, an average of 235,054 unique TCR beta nucleotide sequences per donor were sequenced, and 15% to 20% of those sequences were non-productive.

The cysteine opens and the phenylalanine closes a CDR3 of 14 amino acids. Here the CDR3 DNA is all that survives: 42 bases in frame from base 1. The germline ends are 10 bases apart after V is trimmed by 4 bases and J by 0 bases. Looking up the germline V gene yields CDR1 SQVTM and CDR2 ANQGSEA. Libraries were constructed by the immunoSEQ multiplex PCR assay. The multiplex PCR relied on a mix of 60 forward primers for TCR Vbeta segments and 13 reverse primers for TCR Jbeta segments. A multiplex PCR assay on genomic DNA amplified the CDR3 region of rearranged TCR beta genes. Amplified TCR beta libraries were sequenced as 87-base-pair reads on the Illumina HiSeq System. The authors' pipeline ran thus. A later analysis counted tens of millions of unique TCR beta chains across the 550 to 700 repertoires, and roughly 9.9 million of these chains were shared by at least two donors. To remove PCR and sequencing errors, raw reads were error-corrected and collapsed into unique sequences using a nearest-neighbor algorithm that merged closely related sequences. V, D and J gene segments were assigned by aligning CDR3 sequences to IMGT reference sequences. Each retained sequence needed at least a six-nucleotide match to both a V gene segment and a J gene segment. A rearrangement counted as productive if the CDR3 had no stop codons and remained in frame with V and J, and every other rearrangement counted as non-productive. Following IMGT convention, CDR3 was defined as the stretch from the second conserved V-encoded cysteine up to the conserved J-encoded phenylalanine. In an earlier analysis of around 570 of the donors, sequences lacking an unambiguous match to a single V gene segment were excluded. An earlier analysis of several hundred of the donors called V segments functional above 56.7% productive rearrangements and segregating when the between-donor standard deviation exceeded 5%. A statistical classification framework was built to diagnose cytomegalovirus status from the catalog of TCR beta chain sequences. V and J gene assignment, in a later analysis, came from comparing TCR nucleotide sequences with IMGT/GENE-DB human TR gene sequences. The TCRdist pipeline was used in a later analysis to assign CDR3 sequences and most-parsimonious VDJ recombination scenarios. A later analysis defined each TCR beta chain by its CDR3 amino acid sequence plus V-gene family, and excluded reads lacking a unique V-gene family. A later analysis removed several hundred highly shared, low-generation-probability nucleotide sequences to deal with suspected cross-contamination and a sequencing artifact. A later analysis calculated a clonal expansion index for each public chain from normalized within-repertoire ranks of inferred template counts. In a later analysis, generation probabilities were computed with a VDJ recombination model fitted to out-of-frame rearrangements, and the resulting probabilities were checked against IGoR. A later analysis scored TCR-TCR, TCR-HLA and TCR-CMV co-occurrence with hypergeometric tests, applying a repertoire-size bias correction to TCR pairs. To estimate false discovery rates, a later analysis permuted the HLA or CMV assignments 20 times. In a later analysis, co-occurring TCRs were grouped using DBSCAN, and TCRdist sequence similarity was added for clustering within HLA-allele-positive subsets. Repertoires with fewer than 30,000 or more than 120,000 public chains were left out of co-occurrence clustering, as were five repertoires with anomalous nucleotide sharing. This is the immuneACCESS table as TCRdb keeps it, with only in-frame sequences that have V and J called. A part of the clones is gone; compared with another copy, unresolved V genes explain less than half, and the rest is unexplained. V and J calls and clone size are as listed in that table; D and trimming were resolved from the DNA. For this sample the table gives about 67,000 clones, of which 65% to 70% were detected only once. Under 2.5% of the sample goes to the ten largest clones.

A word on this clone: This receptor's antigen is unknown. No base qualities exist here, and no much larger clone lies one base off it.

General study outcomes and caveats: Because some donors lacked HLA typing at each locus, the association tests relied only on the typed subset. While some public TCRs were present in many individuals, most TCR sequences turned up only very rarely across donors. In a later analysis, most CMV-associated TCR beta chains were found to appear HLA-restricted, with HLA associations seemingly driven largely by CMV exposure. The authors suggested that the approach could potentially be extended to other disease states and immunological phenotypes. Specific HLA alleles were associated with 15,000 to 20,000 TCR beta sequences at a false discovery rate of 0.05 in a later analysis. Only TCR beta chains were sequenced in this cohort, and the absence of alpha or paired-chain data limited detectable features. According to a later analysis, TCR association rates differed among HLA loci, with DRB1 alleles showing the most associated TCRs and HLA-C alleles showing the fewest. Sequencing depth was assumed to be roughly uniform across donors in the presence/absence analyses, though that assumption may not hold. Several of the top co-occurrence clusters appeared to be linked to parvovirus B19, influenza, CMV and Epstein-Barr virus, according to a later analysis. In a later genetic analysis, a missense DCLRE1C variant was associated with V-gene and J-gene trimming of TCR beta chains, and the association was replicated in an independent cohort. Assigning TCR associations to individual alleles was difficult when HLA alleles, especially DR and DQ, strongly co-occurred. In vitro tests confirmed that a few of the cytomegalovirus-associated TCR beta chains recognize cytomegalovirus antigens. Broadly in line with IMGT annotations, most TCR beta V segments showed up in productive rearrangements about 87% or about 30% of the time in an earlier analysis of 587 of the donors. Because counts were too low, seventeen rarely observed V segments, including chromosome 9 orphons, were left out of the earlier analysis of roughly 600 of the donors. A later analysis found that HLA-associated TCR beta chains were more clonally expanded and had lower generation probabilities than equally common non-associated chains. A further reported finding was that TCR beta sequences accurately predicted the HLA-A and HLA-B alleles for most subjects in the first cohort. Some IMGT-functional V segments, including TRBV6-2 and TRBV6-3, could not be told apart with the 87-base-pair reads, so those segments were excluded. According to a later genetic analysis, donors in an Asian-associated ancestry cluster had fewer N-insertions in productive TCRs than the roughly 660-donor mean. A group of highly shared sequence variants was considered likely to be a technical artifact of the sequencing pipeline. The classifier was reported to diagnose cytomegalovirus status with high specificity and sensitivity in both the original cohort and the validation cohort. The only immune exposure information available for the cohort was CMV serostatus. The study gave a list of 150 to 200 TCR beta chains associated with cytomegalovirus. Correlated functional status among segregating V segments might reflect linkage disequilibrium, but an unknown experimental factor could not be ruled out.

The cohort was made up of 666 healthy bone marrow donors. All cohort members were sampled while nominally healthy, although unrecorded immune exposures were likely present. The donor tested CMV seronegative and was one of the 352 seronegative cohort members. Each donor provided a peripheral blood sample, and peripheral blood mononuclear cells were used for TCR beta sequencing. Genomic DNA was extracted from the blood cell samples with the Qiagen DNeasy Blood Extraction Kit. This sequence originates from a woman in her twenties or thirties in good health and CMV-seronegative. This sequence uses TRBV29-1 and TRBJ1-3, with TRBD1 tentatively as D gene (6 bases match). Sequenced: PBMCs. The CDR3 sequence is CSVAQGSSGNTIYF. The bases are TGCAGCGTTGCACAGGGATCCTCTGGAAACACCATATATTTT. With the portions outside the CDR3 filled from the reference TRBV29-1 and TRBJ1-3 genes, the complete variable region becomes SAVISQKPSRDICQRGTSLTIQCQVDSQVTMMFWYRQQPGQSLTLIATANQGSEATYESGFVIDKFPISRPNLTFSTLTVSNMSPEDSSIYLCSVAQGSSGNTIYFGEGSWLTVV.